The subject of this entry is one T cell receptor beta chain. This sample was included in a study of blood T cell repertoires in COVID-19. Background on the study: The samples span acute and convalescent COVID-19 from the United States, Italy and Spain. PBMCs, B-cell-depleted T cells, or T cells were the source of the cDNA or gDNA that made up the material.

Authors' methods: Amplification of reference gene primers was used by the study to estimate nucleated cell counts. Produced via immunoSEQ multiplex PCR; TCRdb's table is partial and in-frame only. V and J calls and clone size follow that table, whereas D and trimming were derived from the DNA. The sample shows roughly 150,000 clones, approximately 84% of them seen only once. The V end lost 6 bases, the J end lost 2 bases, and 8 bases lay between the germline ends. The V gene's germline CDR1 is SQVTM and CDR2 ANQGSEA. This CDR3 spans 12 amino acids. In Seattle, patients joined the study during active infection and were tracked longitudinally.

The genes are TRBV29-1 and TRBJ2-4, with a possible D match to TRBD1 (6 bases). Sequencing was performed on peripheral blood. The source of this sequence is a woman in her sixties with COVID-19, enrolled during active disease. CDR3 protein: CSVQGSKNIQYF. The CDR3 DNA is TGCAGCGTCCAGGGGTCCAAAAACATTCAGTACTTC.